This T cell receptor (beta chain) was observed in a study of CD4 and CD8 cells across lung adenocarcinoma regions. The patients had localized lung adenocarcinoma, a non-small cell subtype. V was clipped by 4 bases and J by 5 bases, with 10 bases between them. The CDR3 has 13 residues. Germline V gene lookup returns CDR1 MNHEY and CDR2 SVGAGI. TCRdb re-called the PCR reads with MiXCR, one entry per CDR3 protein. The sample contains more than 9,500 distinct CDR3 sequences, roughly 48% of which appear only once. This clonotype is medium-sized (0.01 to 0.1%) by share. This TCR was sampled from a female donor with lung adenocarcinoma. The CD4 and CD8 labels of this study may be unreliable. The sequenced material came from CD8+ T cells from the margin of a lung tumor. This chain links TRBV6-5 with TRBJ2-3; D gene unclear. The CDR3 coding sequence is TGTGCCAGCAGTTCGTACACGGGAGATACGCAGTATTTT. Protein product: CASSSYTGDTQYF.